The rows below give T cell receptor beta chains drawn from one sample of a study of identical twins. TCRdb re-called the 5' RACE reads with MiXCR, one entry per CDR3 protein. Among 470,000 or so distinct CDR3 sequences listed, approximately 24% were seen once. The same sample was also studied in work on T cells expressing NK-cell markers.

Specimen: CD4+ T cells sorted from blood. These receptors originate from a woman between 18 and 30 years old in good health. The conserved cysteine and the conserved F or W are not part of the CDR3 here. Fields, in order: J gene, V gene, CDR3 protein.

j_gene: TRBJ2-1; v_gene: TRBV14; CDR3aa: ASMTSGSNEQF
j_gene: TRBJ1-1; v_gene: TRBV12-3/TRBV12-4; CDR3aa: ASSLSEGGTEAF
j_gene: TRBJ2-1; v_gene: TRBV6-1; CDR3aa: ASRNTHGSSYNEQF
j_gene: TRBJ2-1; v_gene: TRBV7-2; CDR3aa: ASSLFGGLASRNEQF
j_gene: TRBJ2-7; v_gene: TRBV7-9; CDR3aa: ASSLGGTGSRYEQY
j_gene: TRBJ1-4; v_gene: TRBV7-2; CDR3aa: ASSLDRQGSKKLF
j_gene: TRBJ2-7; v_gene: TRBV7-8; CDR3aa: ASSPIGRGLYEQY
j_gene: TRBJ2-1; v_gene: TRBV10-3; CDR3aa: AISPFEGREGSNEQF
j_gene: TRBJ1-5; v_gene: TRBV20-1; CDR3aa: SATRGNQPQH
j_gene: TRBJ2-2; v_gene: TRBV20-1; CDR3aa: SARSNRDRNTGELF
j_gene: TRBJ2-1; v_gene: TRBV7-3; CDR3aa: ASSLETPHGNEQF
j_gene: TRBJ1-2; v_gene: TRBV12-3/TRBV12-4; CDR3aa: ASMVRTGRNYGYT
j_gene: TRBJ2-7; v_gene: TRBV12-3/TRBV12-4; CDR3aa: ASSKQGEANEQY
j_gene: TRBJ1-1; v_gene: TRBV12-3/TRBV12-4; CDR3aa: ASSFGGNTEAF
j_gene: TRBJ1-1; v_gene: TRBV20-1; CDR3aa: SARDPGGTEAF
j_gene: TRBJ2-1; v_gene: TRBV12-3/TRBV12-4; CDR3aa: ASSLVGSGAISYNEQF
j_gene: TRBJ2-1; v_gene: TRBV12-5; CDR3aa: ASGRESGRYEQF
j_gene: TRBJ2-1; v_gene: TRBV6-5; CDR3aa: ASSYSRHNEQF
j_gene: TRBJ2-7; v_gene: TRBV5-6; CDR3aa: ASSLRLADLGGEQY
j_gene: TRBJ2-1; v_gene: TRBV20-1; CDR3aa: SARLSWTPRNEQF
j_gene: TRBJ2-3; v_gene: TRBV12-3/TRBV12-4; CDR3aa: ASIMHTDTQY
j_gene: TRBJ2-7; v_gene: TRBV18; CDR3aa: ASSLSTDSYEQY
j_gene: TRBJ2-1; v_gene: TRBV5-1; CDR3aa: ASSLEVTYNEQF
j_gene: TRBJ2-5; v_gene: TRBV9; CDR3aa: ASSVALAGEETQY
j_gene: TRBJ2-1; v_gene: TRBV6-5; CDR3aa: ASSLTGGGNEQF
j_gene: TRBJ1-2; v_gene: TRBV12-3/TRBV12-4; CDR3aa: ASRTSGFRRRGYT
j_gene: TRBJ2-2; v_gene: TRBV29-1; CDR3aa: SAVLGSTNTGELF